The next 9 T cell receptor beta chains were all read from a single sample in a study of cytomegalovirus exposure and HLA in healthy donors. PCR employed 60 Vbeta and 13 Jbeta primers. Sequenced by immunoSEQ multiplex PCR; TCRdb stores in-frame clones only, minus some. The data show about 99,000 clones, 60% to 85% seen once. The sample consisted of PBMCs. The receptors shown here come from a man aged 50-60 years in good health and CMV-seropositive.

The CDR3 protein is CASSLRQGRGAFF. The CDR3 nucleotides read TGTGCCAGCAGCTTGAGGCAGGGTAGGGGAGCTTTCTTT. This sequence joins TRBV5-6 and TRBJ1-1, with D perhaps matching TRBD1 (5 bases). Germline lookup yields CDR1 SGHDT and CDR2 YYEEEE. The CDR3 covers 13 residues. Trimming pared 1 base from V and 10 bases from J, leaving 14 bases between. Complete variable domain (other parts from reference TRBV5-6 and TRBJ1-1): DAGVTQSPTHLIKTRGQQVTLRCSPKSGHDTVSWYQQALGQGPQFIFQYYEEEERQRGNFPDRFSGHQFPNYSSELNVNALLLGDSALYLCASSLRQGRGAFFGQGTRLTVV.

The chain carries TRBV7-8 and TRBJ2-1; D is possibly TRBD2 (5 bases). Germline V gives CDR1 SGHVS, CDR2 FQNEAQ. V was trimmed by 2 bases and J by 0 bases, leaving 8 bases between them. The CDR3 is 15 amino acids. The CDR3 nucleotides are TGTGCCAGCAGCTTAAACGGGGACTCCTACAATGAGCAGTTCTTC. Translation: CASSLNGDSYNEQFF.

The chain has TRBV18 and TRBJ2-5; 10 bases are a match to TRBD1. Per germline, CDR1 KGHSH and CDR2 LQKENI. J was trimmed by 3 bases and V by 3 bases; bases with no gene match: 4. CDR3 length equals 15 residues. The CDR3 loop is CASSPQTGGKETQYF. The CDR3 DNA sequence: TGTGCCAGCTCACCCCAGACAGGGGGCAAAGAGACCCAGTACTTC.

The chain carries TRBV13 and TRBJ2-7, with TRBD2 matching over 13 bases. With 4 bases clipped from V and 4 bases from J, the junction kept 4 bases outside the gene matches. The CDR3 runs to 15 residues. Germline CDR1 and CDR2: PRHDT and FYEKMQ (reference sequence). CDR3 nucleotides: TGTGCCAGCAGCTACAGGACTAGCGGGAGTTACGAGCAGTACTTC. The encoded protein is CASSYRTSGSYEQYF.

The rearrangement uses TRBV4-1 and TRBJ2-1; 9 nucleotides agree with TRBD2. This CDR3 region has 17 residues. Per the germline V gene, CDR1 is MGHRA and CDR2 is YSYEKL. With 4 bases clipped from V and 0 bases from J, the junction kept 7 bases outside the gene matches. CDR3 nucleotide sequence: TGCGCCAGCAGCCCCAGTAATAGCGGGAGCTCCTACAATGAGCAGTTCTTC. Translated: CASSPSNSGSSYNEQFF.

J is TRBJ2-6 and V is TRBV19, with D possibly TRBD2 on 7 matching bases. Trimming cost V 4 bases and J 4 bases, with 11 bases left between them. This CDR3 comprises 15 residues. CDR1 and CDR2 (germline): LNHDA, SQIVND (reference sequence). The CDR3 region has the DNA TGTGCCAGTAGTACGGGGGGCCGGGGGGCCAACGTCCTGACTTTC. This codes for CASSTGGRGANVLTF.

This chain uses TRBV1 with TRBJ2-3; the table's D call, TRBD2, has no DNA check behind it. TRBV1 is given as a pseudogene. This CDR3 spans 19 amino acids. The DNA of the CDR3 is TGCACCAGCAGCCAAGCGGGACTAGCGGGACTGTCCCACACAGATACGCAGTATTTT. It specifies CTSSQAGLAGLSHTDTQYF.

V gene TRBV6-1 combines with J gene TRBJ2-3; TRBD2 is a possible D gene (6 bases). The germline V gene has CDR1 MNHNS and CDR2 SASEGT. The V and J ends lost 7 bases and 2 bases respectively, with 13 bases between them. The CDR3 totals 14 residues. CDR3 amino acids: CASKSLAATDTQYF. The CDR3 DNA sequence: TGTGCCAGCAAATCACTAGCAGCCACAGATACGCAGTATTTT.

This clone has a handful of counts. The conserved final phenylalanine or tryptophan is absent from the CDR3, which likely points to a read error. The V gene is TRBV6-5, the J gene TRBJ2-7; 10 positions agree with TRBD1. This CDR3 region has 15 residues. With V trimmed by 11 bases and J by 0 bases, 10 bases remained unmatched. The germline gives CDR1 MNHEY, CDR2 SVGAGI. This CDR3 is CAGGTGTGVSYEQYL. The CDR3 DNA reads as TGTGCCGGCGGAACCGGGACAGGGGTCTCCTACGAGCAGTACCTC.